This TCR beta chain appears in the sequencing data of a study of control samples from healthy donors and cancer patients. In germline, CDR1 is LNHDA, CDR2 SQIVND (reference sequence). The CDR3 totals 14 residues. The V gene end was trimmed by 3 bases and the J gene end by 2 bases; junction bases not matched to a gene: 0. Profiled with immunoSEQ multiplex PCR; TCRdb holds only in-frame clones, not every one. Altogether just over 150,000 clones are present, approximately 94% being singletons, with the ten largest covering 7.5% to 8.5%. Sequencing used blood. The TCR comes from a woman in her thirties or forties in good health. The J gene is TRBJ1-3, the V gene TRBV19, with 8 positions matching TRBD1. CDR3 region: CASSMGQAGNTIYF. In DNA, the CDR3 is TGTGCCAGTAGTATGGGACAGGCTGGAAACACCATATATTTT.